This T cell receptor beta chain was sequenced for a study of T-cell reconstitution after alpha-beta-depleted transplantation in children. As it was prepared, the TCRbeta library received unique molecular identifiers. TCRdb reprocessed the PCR reads via MiXCR and lists one record per CDR3 protein. The sample records about 440,000 distinct CDR3 sequences, roughly 43% being singletons. The CDR3 contains 15 residues. Germline values: CDR1 SGHVS, CDR2 FNYEAQ. V lost 4 bases to trimming and J lost 0 bases; unmatched junction nucleotides: 2. The sequenced sample was PBMCs, obtained before TCRalphabeta/CD19-depleted stem cell transplant. The source of this sequence is a girl aged 2 to 9 with aplastic anemia, due to receive a stem cell transplant. The chain links TRBV7-6 to TRBJ2-2; TRBD1 matches at 7 bases. CDR3 amino acids: CASSSGGANTGELFF. The CDR3 nucleotides are TGTGCCAGCAGCTCAGGGGGTGCGAACACCGGGGAGCTGTTTTTT.